These 24 T cell receptor beta chains were all obtained from the same sample, sequenced in a study of graft-versus-host responses after intestinal transplantation. Some clones are missing from TCRdb's copy, which holds only in-frame ones; the method was immunoSEQ multiplex PCR. The sample holds around 18,000 clones, around 90% seen once. The material was PBMCs, obtained roughly 390 days after transplant. The receptors derive from a human patient who received an intestinal transplant, so some T cells may come from the graft donor.

J is TRBJ2-1 and V is TRBV2; perhaps D is TRBD1 or TRBD2 (5 bases each). This CDR3 is built from 15 residues. The ends were cut back, 10 bases at V and 4 bases at J, with 20 bases in the middle. Germline CDR1 SNHLY, CDR2 FYNNEI. In DNA form, the CDR3 reads TGTGCCATTTTGTTCGTTGGGACCGAATACAATGAGCAGTTCTTC. This codes for CAILFVGTEYNEQFF.

This chain uses TRBV15 with TRBJ2-7, with D perhaps matching TRBD2 (6 bases). CDR3 size: 14 residues. CDR1 is LNHNV, CDR2 YYDKDF, per germline (reference sequence). V lost 5 bases and J 4 bases, leaving 15 bases between the germline ends. CDR3 sequence (DNA): TGTGCCACCAGCTCCCGACTAGGTGGTTACGAGCAGTACTTC. Amino acids: CATSSRLGGYEQYF. The whole variable domain, filled in from reference TRBV15 and TRBJ2-7, reads DAMVIQNPRYQVTQFGKPVTLSCSQTLNHNVMYWYQQKSSQAPKLLFHYYDKDFNNEADTPDNFQSRRPNTSFCFLDIRSPGLGDTAMYLCATSSRLGGYEQYFGPGTRLTVT.

The chain couples TRBV11-3 to TRBJ1-1, with D unresolved. This CDR3 comprises 16 residues. With 5 bases removed from V and 0 bases from J, the gap between germline ends came to 16 bases. CDR1 and CDR2 (germline): SGHNT, YENEEA. As DNA, the CDR3 is TGTGCCAGCAGCCAGATCCCCTTCGAGCTGAACACTGAAGCTTTCTTT. As protein: CASSQIPFELNTEAFF.

V usage is TRBV7-3 and J usage is TRBJ2-1; no clear D. V lost 1 base to trimming and J lost 7 bases, with 8 bases between them. The germline CDR1 and CDR2 sequences are SGHTA and FQGTGA. There are 13 residues in the CDR3. CDR3 bases: TGTGCCAGCAGCTTAATGGACGGGAATGAGCAGTTCTTC. It codes for CASSLMDGNEQFF.

The chain couples TRBV28 to TRBJ2-1; D remains ambiguous. The CDR3 runs to 14 residues. V lost 1 base to trimming and J lost 2 bases, with 6 bases between them. Germline V gene data show CDR1 as MDHEN and CDR2 as SYDVKM. The CDR3 DNA follows: TGTGCCAGCAGTTTATCGCCCCCCTACAATGAGCAGTTCTTC. Its translation is CASSLSPPYNEQFF.

This chain joins TRBV10-3 and TRBJ1-1; the D is unclear. Germline CDR1 is ENHRY and CDR2 is SYGVKD. The V end lost 1 base, the J end lost 3 bases, and 9 bases lay between the germline ends. The CDR3 loop spans 14 amino acids. CDR3 bases: TGTGCCATCAGTGAGTATGGCCCTGACACTGAAGCTTTCTTT. It codes for CAISEYGPDTEAFF.

DNA of the CDR3: TGTGCCAGCGGTACGGGGGGCACAGATACGCAGTATTTT. This sequence encodes CASGTGGTDTQYF. V and J are TRBV28 and TRBJ2-3; the D gene is possibly TRBD2 (6 bases). The CDR3 has 13 amino acids. The V end lost 8 bases, the J end lost 1 base, and 10 bases lay between the germline ends. Per germline, CDR1 MDHEN and CDR2 SYDVKM.

This clone was counted between two and nine times. The chain combines TRBV19 with TRBJ1-3; no clear D. This CDR3 contains 13 residues. Germline values: CDR1 LNHDA, CDR2 SQIVND (reference sequence). V lost 3 bases and J lost 3, with 6 bases in between. The CDR3 coding sequence is TGTGCCAGTAGTATTAACAGTGGAAACACCATATATTTT. This gives the protein CASSINSGNTIYF.

CDR3 amino acids: CASSTLAGGPEEQYF. Written as DNA, the CDR3 is TGTGCCAGCAGTACCCTAGCGGGAGGGCCGGAGGAGCAGTACTTC. V usage is TRBV6-5 and J usage is TRBJ2-7, with TRBD2 matching 12 bases. Germline V CDR1 and CDR2: MNHEY, SVGAGI. The ends lost 5 bases at V and 7 bases at J; junction bases unmatched: 9. The CDR3 is 15 amino acids.

The rearrangement joins TRBV28 to TRBJ1-6, with 9 nucleotides matching TRBD1. The length of the CDR3 is 19 residues. Germline lookup yields CDR1 MDHEN and CDR2 SYDVKM. J gave up 2 bases and V 2 bases, and 10 bases lay outside the gene matches. The CDR3 nucleotides read TGTGCCAGCAGTTTAATACCGGGACAGGGAAGGACCTATAATTCACCCCTCCACTTT. Protein: CASSLIPGQGRTYNSPLHF.

V usage is TRBV5-5 and J usage is TRBJ2-1; D unclear. CDR3 length: 13 residues. Trimming left V 4 bases short and J 5 bases short, with 10 bases between. In germline, CDR1 is SGHKS, CDR2 YYEKEE (reference sequence). This CDR3 reads CASSPDRDNEQFF. The CDR3 coding sequence is TGTGCCAGCAGCCCTGACCGAGACAATGAGCAGTTCTTC.

The chain carries TRBV28 and TRBJ2-7, with D perhaps matching TRBD2 (7 bases). The CDR3 length is 16 residues. The germline V and J ends were trimmed by 3 bases and 2 bases, with 17 bases remaining between them. CDR1 and CDR2 from the germline V gene are MDHEN and SYDVKM. This CDR3 reads CASSFGRGRPAYEQYF. Written as DNA, the CDR3 is TGTGCCAGCAGTTTCGGGCGGGGGCGACCGGCCTACGAGCAGTACTTC.

The chain couples TRBV7-3 to TRBJ2-2; D might be TRBD1 (6 bases). The V gene's germline CDR1 is SGHTA and CDR2 FQGTGA. V lost 0 bases, J lost 8 bases, and 13 bases lay in between. This CDR3 has 15 amino acids. In DNA, the CDR3 is TGTGCCAGCAGCTTAACGGGACACCTGACTGGGGAGCTGTTTTTT. It specifies CASSLTGHLTGELFF.

This chain connects TRBV7-2 to TRBJ1-5; 7 bases align to TRBD1. The junction had 18 bases not matched to a gene; V was cut back by 11 bases and J by 5 bases. Germline V gene sequence: CDR1 SGHTA, CDR2 FQGNSA. CDR3 length: 16 residues. Written as DNA, the CDR3 is TGTGCCGCAGCTGCAGAGGAAACAGGGGTGGATCAGCCCCAGCATTTT. This gives the protein CAAAAEETGVDQPQHF.

This clone turned up a few times. The chain links TRBV6-1 to TRBJ1-2; D is ambiguous. The germline V gene encodes CDR1 MNHNS and CDR2 SASEGT. The CDR3 has 13 residues. Trimming took 2 bases from V and 2 from J, leaving 6 bases between them. In DNA, the CDR3 is TGTGCCAGCAGTGAATCGGGGAACTATGGCTACACCTTC. Its translation is CASSESGNYGYTF.

V gene TRBV5-4 combines with J gene TRBJ1-5; no clear D. Trimming removed 2 bases at V and 7 bases at J, with 7 bases between. Germline CDR1 reads SGHNT; CDR2 reads YYREEE (reference sequence). This CDR3 region has 12 residues. The DNA of the CDR3 is TGTGCCAGCAGCTTTGTGGGGCAGCCCCAGCATTTT. It encodes CASSFVGQPQHF.

This clone was detected once. The rearrangement links TRBV11-2 to TRBJ2-7; 12 bases fit TRBD2. The CDR3 consists of 17 residues. Germline CDR1 is SGHAT and CDR2 is FQNNGV. V lost 0 bases and J lost 2; bases outside the gene matches: 5. CDR3 coding DNA: TGTGCCAGCAGCTTAGACTCACTAGCGGGGGGCCCCTACGAGCAGTACTTC. Protein sequence: CASSLDSLAGGPYEQYF. The whole variable domain, filled in from reference TRBV11-2 and TRBJ2-7, reads EAGVAQSPRYKIIEKRQSVAFWCNPISGHATLYWYQQILGQGPKLLIQFQNNGVVDDSQLPKDRFSAERLKGVDSTLKIQPAKLEDSAVYLCASSLDSLAGGPYEQYFGPGTRLTVT.

The rearrangement uses TRBV29-1 and TRBJ2-3, with 12 positions matching TRBD2. The CDR3 totals 10 residues. Germline V gene data show CDR1 as SQVTM and CDR2 as ANQGSEA. Trimming removed 4 bases from V and 14 bases from J; junction bases left unmatched: 1. The CDR3 loop reads CSVGLAGVYF. CDR3 DNA: TGCAGCGTTGGACTAGCGGGGGTGTATTTT.

The chain links TRBV18 to TRBJ1-2; TRBD1 matches 7 bases. Germline V gene lookup returns CDR1 KGHSH and CDR2 LQKENI. V was pared by 4 bases and J by 2 bases, with 1 base of the junction left unmatched. The CDR3 covers 13 residues. In DNA form, the CDR3 reads TGTGCCAGCTCACTGGGACAGAACTATGGCTACACCTTC. Its translation: CASSLGQNYGYTF.

V usage is TRBV7-3 and J usage is TRBJ2-5, with D possibly being TRBD1 (5 bases). Trimming stripped 0 bases from V and 3 bases from J, with 5 bases between. Germline V gives CDR1 SGHTA, CDR2 FQGTGA. The CDR3 totals 13 residues. In DNA, the CDR3 is TGTGCCAGCAGCTTAACAGGGGAAGAGACCCAGTACTTC. It encodes CASSLTGEETQYF.

The chain has TRBV7-9 and TRBJ2-7, with D possibly matching TRBD1 (6 bases). Germline CDR1 reads SEHNR; CDR2 reads FQNEAQ (reference sequence). The CDR3 runs 14 residues. Trimming cost V 5 bases and J 4 bases, with 15 bases left between them. The CDR3 DNA reads as TGTGCCAGCAGCCTTCCAGGGGTGCCGTACGAGCAGTACTTC. It encodes CASSLPGVPYEQYF.

The V and J genes are TRBV6-4 and TRBJ1-4; no firm D call. Trimming took 11 bases from V and 7 from J, leaving 14 bases between them. This CDR3 spans 12 amino acids. The V gene's germline CDR1 is MRHNA and CDR2 SNTAGT. The CDR3, as DNA: TGTGCCTTCGGGGTTACGGGTGAAAAACTGTTTTTT. Translated: CAFGVTGEKLFF.

The chain joins TRBV2 to TRBJ2-1; D not resolved. V was trimmed by 6 bases and J by 15 bases, leaving 15 bases between them. There are 11 residues in the CDR3. Germline assignment: CDR1 SNHLY and CDR2 FYNNEI. The CDR3: CASSRGPLGFF. The CDR3 DNA reads TGTGCCAGCAGCCGCGGCCCGCTGGGGTTCTTC. Full variable domain (missing parts from reference TRBV2 and TRBJ2-1): EPEVTQTPSHQVTQMGQEVILRCVPISNHLYFYWYRQILGQKVEFLVSFYNNEISEKSEIFDDQFSVERPDGSNFTLKIRSTKLEDSAMYFCASSRGPLGFFGPGTRLTVL.

V usage is TRBV6-5 and J usage is TRBJ2-7; tentatively, D is TRBD2 (6 bases). V lost 6 bases to trimming and J lost 9 bases, with 15 bases between them. The CDR3 contains 12 residues. From germline, CDR1 is MNHEY and CDR2 SVGAGI. In DNA form, the CDR3 reads TGTGCCAGCAGAGCGGGCCCTGCCCGGCAGTACTTC. It yields the protein CASRAGPARQYF.